This passage covers 24 T cell receptor beta chains from one sample sequenced in a study of cytomegalovirus exposure and HLA in healthy donors. The PCR used 60 Vbeta and 13 Jbeta primers. Sequencing was performed with immunoSEQ multiplex PCR; in TCRdb, only in-frame clones are kept and a portion is missing. This table has 150,000 to 200,000 clones, 68% appearing once. Sample: PBMCs. The source of these receptors is a woman aged 40 to 49 in good health and CMV-seropositive.

This clone was seen only a few times. V usage is TRBV19 and J usage is TRBJ1-1; 8 nucleotides match TRBD1. Germline V CDR1 and CDR2: LNHDA, SQIVND (reference sequence). The CDR3 has 16 residues. The ends lost 3 bases at V and 2 bases at J; junction bases unmatched: 8. This CDR3 is CASSMETGVKNTEAFF. The DNA for the CDR3 is TGTGCCAGTAGTATGGAGACAGGGGTTAAAAACACTGAAGCTTTCTTT.

The J gene is TRBJ1-5, the V gene TRBV14; 8 bases fit TRBD1. J lost 0 bases, V lost 1 base, and 8 bases had no gene match. CDR3 length equals 18 residues. Germline loops: CDR1 SGHDN, CDR2 FVKESK. This CDR3 reads CASSQARQGFYSNQPQHF. CDR3 nucleotides: TGTGCCAGCAGCCAAGCGCGACAGGGGTTTTATAGCAATCAGCCCCAGCATTTT.

The rearrangement uses TRBV2 and TRBJ1-4, with 8 positions matching TRBD1. CDR1 and CDR2 (germline): SNHLY, FYNNEI. This CDR3 has 14 residues. The V gene end was trimmed by 8 bases and the J gene end by 3 bases; junction bases not matched to a gene: 5. The CDR3 DNA is TGTGCCAGCTCCGGACAGGGCCCTAATGAAAAACTGTTTTTT. Its protein product is CASSGQGPNEKLFF.

The chain has TRBV7-2 and TRBJ1-5; a possible D gene is TRBD1 (5 bases). Germline V lookup: CDR1 SGHTA, CDR2 FQGNSA. The CDR3 is made up of 15 amino acids. Trimming removed 3 bases at V and 4 bases at J, with 13 bases between. CDR3 loop: CASSFYQGLNQPQHF. The DNA of the CDR3 is TGTGCCAGCAGCTTCTATCAGGGTCTGAATCAGCCCCAGCATTTT.

A note on this clone: An end of the junction differs from the germline gene, which may be a read error. The chain combines TRBV7-6 with TRBJ1-5; 9 bases are a match to TRBD1. The CDR3 covers 15 residues. CDR1 is SGHVS and CDR2 is FNYEAQ in the germline V gene. The CDR3 sequence is CASSRGTGQHQPQNF. The CDR3 region has the DNA TGTGCCAGCAGCCGCGGGACAGGGCAACATCAGCCCCAGAATTTT.

The chain uses TRBV28 and TRBJ1-2; D remains ambiguous. The V gene lost 7 bases and the J gene lost 3 bases, with 18 bases spanning the gap. Germline assignment: CDR1 MDHEN and CDR2 SYDVKM. CDR3 size: 15 residues. The CDR3 sequence is CASNLYAGHDYGYTF. As DNA, the CDR3 is TGTGCCAGCAACCTATACGCAGGTCATGACTATGGCTACACCTTC.

The chain joins TRBV5-1 to TRBJ2-3; TRBD2 agrees at 9 bases. This CDR3 is built from 15 residues. Trimming removed 0 bases from V and 2 bases from J; junction bases left unmatched: 1. Germline CDR1 is SGHRS and CDR2 is YFSETQ. CDR3: CASSLASGVTDTQYF. The DNA for the CDR3 is TGCGCCAGCAGCTTGGCTAGCGGGGTCACAGATACGCAGTATTTT.

The V call is TRBV29-1, the J call TRBJ1-2; D uncertain. Germline V CDR1 and CDR2: SQVTM, ANQGSEA. The CDR3 has 10 residues. Trimming removed 6 bases at V and 4 bases at J, with 6 bases between. CDR3 loop: CSVRIYGYTF. In DNA, the CDR3 is TGCAGCGTGCGGATCTATGGCTACACCTTC.

This chain's CDR3 is CASRTLDNEKLFF. CDR3 nucleotide sequence: TGTGCCAGCAGAACTCTCGATAATGAAAAACTGTTTTTT. The chain is built from TRBV2 and TRBJ1-4; unclear D gene. Trimming removed 6 bases from V and 4 bases from J, with 9 bases in between. Germline V CDR1 and CDR2: SNHLY, FYNNEI. The CDR3 consists of 13 residues.

The gene calls are TRBV7-2 and TRBJ2-7; TRBD1 aligns across 9 bases. The CDR3 extends over 14 amino acids. Germline CDR1 is SGHTA and CDR2 is FQGNSA. Trimming took 10 bases from V and 5 from J; bases not matched to a gene: 12. The DNA of the CDR3 is TGTGCCACCGCTAGAGGGACAGGGACCCACGAGCAGTACTTC. It is translated as CATARGTGTHEQYF.

The chain's CDR3 is CASSIFDQPQHF. Written as DNA, the CDR3 is TGTGCCAGTAGTATCTTCGATCAGCCCCAGCATTTT. The chain uses TRBV19 and TRBJ1-5; D is unclear. V was shortened by 3 bases and J by 5 bases, with 5 bases between the two germline ends. CDR1 and CDR2 (germline): LNHDA, SQIVND (reference sequence). The CDR3 is 12 amino acids.

A few counts support this clone. This rearrangement joins TRBV4-3 to TRBJ2-1; no clear D gene. Between the trimmed V and J ends, which lost 0 bases and 0 bases, there was a span of 12 bases. This CDR3 spans 17 amino acids. Germline V lookup: CDR1 LGHNA, CDR2 YSLEER. In nucleotides, the CDR3 is TGCGCCAGCAGCCAAGATCTTCACCTACCCTCCTACAATGAGCAGTTCTTC. Its translation is CASSQDLHLPSYNEQFF.

Concerning this clone itself: The same CDR3 also results from other DNA sequences found in this sample. V usage is TRBV18 and J usage is TRBJ2-1; 8 nucleotides match TRBD1. The CDR3 totals 15 residues. Trimming removed 3 bases from V and 3 bases from J; junction bases left unmatched: 4. The germline gives CDR1 KGHSH, CDR2 LQKENI. The CDR3 region has the DNA TGTGCCAGCTCACCCGGACAGGGTAGCTACAATGAGCAGTTCTTC. Its translation: CASSPGQGSYNEQFF.

The table lists this clone with a few counts. This specimen includes other DNA sequences encoding the same CDR3. The chain links TRBV6-5 to TRBJ1-1; D not resolved. The CDR3 spans 13 residues. Trimming cost V 4 bases and J 2 bases, with 8 bases left between them. From germline, CDR1 is MNHEY and CDR2 SVGAGI. CDR3 protein: CASSSRGNTEAFF. The CDR3 DNA is TGTGCCAGCAGTTCCCGCGGTAACACTGAAGCTTTCTTT.

The genes are TRBV7-2 and TRBJ1-5, with 11 bases aligning to TRBD1. The junction had 5 bases not matched to a gene; V was cut back by 6 bases and J by 10 bases. The CDR3 totals 13 residues. In germline, CDR1 is SGHTA, CDR2 FQGNSA. CDR3 nucleotide sequence: TGTGCCAGCAGGGGACAGGGGGGCAATCCCCAGCATTTT. Translating gives CASRGQGGNPQHF.

The chain has TRBV19 and TRBJ1-5; D not certain. The V and J ends lost 3 bases and 5 bases respectively, with 5 bases between them. The CDR3 has 12 residues. CDR1 LNHDA and CDR2 SQIVND come from the germline V gene (reference sequence). Here the CDR3 reads CASSMSYQPQHF. In DNA, the CDR3 is TGTGCCAGTAGTATGTCTTATCAGCCCCAGCATTTT.

CDR3: CASSLGRTNYGYTF. CDR3 DNA sequence: TGTGCCAGCAGCTTGGGGAGGACTAACTATGGCTACACCTTC. The chain recombines TRBV6-5 with TRBJ1-2; D call uncertain. CDR3 length: 14 residues. Germline CDR1 reads MNHEY; CDR2 reads SVGAGI. Trimming cost V 6 bases and J 0 bases, with 11 bases left between them.

This clone has only a few counts. The chain couples TRBV19 to TRBJ2-1, with 11 positions matching TRBD2. V lost 5 bases to trimming and J lost 0 bases; unmatched junction nucleotides: 21. The V gene's germline CDR1 is LNHDA and CDR2 SQIVND (reference sequence). The CDR3 contains 22 residues. The CDR3 region is CASSLRGTGTSGTGSSYNEQFF. The CDR3 region has the DNA TGTGCCAGTAGTCTTCGAGGGACCGGGACTAGCGGCACTGGGAGCTCCTACAATGAGCAGTTCTTC.

About this clone: Its ends do not fully match the called genes, so a read error is possible. The chain employs TRBV4-3 and TRBJ1-5; 11 bases line up with TRBD1. Germline V gives CDR1 LGHNA, CDR2 YSLEER. This CDR3 comprises 15 residues. The CDR3 bases are TGCGCCAGCAGCCTGGACAGGGGGCTCAATCAGCCCCAGAATTTT. It yields the protein CASSLDRGLNQPQNF.

This clone was found a few times. The chain has TRBV2 and TRBJ2-1, with 8 bases that match TRBD2. Germline lookup yields CDR1 SNHLY and CDR2 FYNNEI. The ends lost 5 bases at V and 7 bases at J; junction bases unmatched: 7. The CDR3 contains 14 residues. CDR3 protein: CASSYASGSNEQFF. As DNA, the CDR3 is TGTGCCAGCAGTTATGCAAGCGGGAGTAATGAGCAGTTCTTC.

The V and J genes are TRBV7-6 and TRBJ2-7; 7 nucleotides align to TRBD2. The CDR3 is 13 residues long. In germline, CDR1 is SGHVS, CDR2 FNYEAQ. V shed 5 bases, J shed 6 bases, and the junction held 7 bases outside the gene matches. The CDR3 sequence is CASSAGPGGEQYF. The CDR3, as DNA: TGTGCCAGCAGCGCCGGACCGGGAGGCGAGCAGTACTTC.

The chain joins TRBV5-1 to TRBJ2-1, with TRBD1 matching 7 bases. Losses at the gene ends were 0 bases for V and 6 bases for J; bases not matched to a gene: 6. This CDR3 contains 15 residues. From germline, CDR1 is SGHRS and CDR2 YFSETQ. The chain's CDR3 is CASSLVSGGSNEQFF. The CDR3 DNA follows: TGCGCCAGCAGCTTGGTGTCAGGGGGTAGCAATGAGCAGTTCTTC.

The V and J genes are TRBV28 and TRBJ2-7, with TRBD2 matching over 7 bases. In germline, CDR1 is MDHEN, CDR2 SYDVKM. V lost 2 bases to trimming and J lost 2 bases; unmatched junction nucleotides: 9. The CDR3 runs 16 residues. CDR3 in DNA: TGTGCCAGCAGTTTAGGGGGAGGGCCCACGGCCTACGAGCAGTACTTC. Translation: CASSLGGGPTAYEQYF.

This clone occurred once. The chain has TRBV2 and TRBJ1-5; D remains unclear. The V end was cut by 3 bases, the J end by 9 bases, with 18 bases between. CDR1 SNHLY and CDR2 FYNNEI come from the germline V gene. There are 15 residues in the CDR3. The CDR3 loop is CASSEEGGEDAPQHF. DNA of the CDR3: TGTGCCAGCAGTGAGGAGGGTGGGGAGGATGCGCCCCAGCATTTT.